One and the same sample provided the 20 T cell receptor beta chains below, sequenced in a study of beta chain features in type 1 diabetes. Overall study findings and caveats: Patients with Type 1 diabetes showed moderately but significantly shorter TCRB CDR3s in all four CD4+ subsets.

Of the isolated RNA, all was reverse transcribed, and so the sequenced material was expressed TCRB transcripts. Repertoires were generated with immunoSEQ multiplex PCR, while TCRdb's copy carries only in-frame clones and drops some. The sample lists some 350,000 clones, approximately 13% seen once, with about 0.015% in the top ten. No antigen has been assigned to these receptors. Sequencing used naive CD4+ T cells from blood. The receptors shown here come from a woman under 30 with type 1 diabetes.

This clone has only a few counts. The chain employs TRBV7-6 and TRBJ1-1, with D unclear. Germline loops: CDR1 SGHVS, CDR2 FNYEAQ. CDR3 length equals 15 residues. The V end lost 4 bases, the J end lost 3 bases, and 15 bases lay between the germline ends. The CDR3, as DNA: TGTGCCAGCAGCTCTATACTTGAGCCCTACACTGAAGCTTTCTTT. Translation gives CASSSILEPYTEAFF. The full variable domain, completed using reference TRBV7-6 and TRBJ1-1, is GAGVSQSPRYKVTKRGQDVALRCDPISGHVSLYWYRQALGQGPEFLTYFNYEAQQDKSGLPNDRFSAERPEGSISTLTIQRTEQRDSAMYRCASSSILEPYTEAFFGQGTRLTVV.

This clone has just a few counts. The chain combines TRBV11-2 with TRBJ2-5; D not certain. Trimming left V 5 bases short and J 7 bases short, with 14 bases between. This CDR3 region has 13 residues. Germline lookup yields CDR1 SGHAT and CDR2 FQNNGV. The CDR3, as DNA: TGTGCCAGCAGCCCGCTTCGGCCGGGGACCCAGTACTTC. Translation gives CASSPLRPGTQYF. The full variable domain, with the rest looked up from reference TRBV11-2 and TRBJ2-5, is EAGVAQSPRYKIIEKRQSVAFWCNPISGHATLYWYQQILGQGPKLLIQFQNNGVVDDSQLPKDRFSAERLKGVDSTLKIQPAKLEDSAVYLCASSPLRPGTQYFGPGTRLLVL.

In its sample, this clone was seen a few times. The chain is built from TRBV2 and TRBJ1-2; weak D call: TRBD1 (6 bases). The germline gives CDR1 SNHLY, CDR2 FYNNEI. CDR3 length: 13 amino acids. Trimming left V 6 bases short and J 7 bases short, with 15 bases between. The CDR3 sequence: CASSPGGGIGYTF. The CDR3, as DNA: TGTGCCAGCAGCCCGGGGGGCGGGATTGGCTACACCTTC.

This clone appeared many times. This chain uses TRBV19 with TRBJ2-1; 7 bases align to TRBD1. The V and J ends lost 7 bases and 0 bases, in that order; junction bases with no gene match: 6. The germline gives CDR1 LNHDA, CDR2 SQIVND (reference sequence). This CDR3 contains 15 residues. CDR3 bases: TGTGCCAGTACGCGACAGGGTGGCTCCTACAATGAGCAGTTCTTC. Its protein product is CASTRQGGSYNEQFF.

This chain joins TRBV7-2 and TRBJ2-5, with D possibly TRBD1 on 6 matching bases. CDR1 and CDR2 from the germline V gene are SGHTA and FQGNSA. The CDR3 totals 14 residues. The V gene lost 5 bases and the J gene lost 5 bases, with 15 bases spanning the gap. The CDR3 loop reads CASSAVTGSETQYF. The DNA for the CDR3 is TGTGCCAGCAGCGCCGTCACAGGGTCCGAGACCCAGTACTTC.

This clone has a handful of counts. This chain connects TRBV30 to TRBJ2-7; a weak D match, TRBD1 (6 bases). V lost 4 bases and J lost 3, with 25 bases in between. The CDR3 has 17 amino acids. Germline assignment: CDR1 GTSNPN and CDR2 SVGIG (reference sequence). The DNA for the CDR3 is TGTGCCTGGACCCGCCTGGGGTACCGGGACAAGAACTACGAGCAGTACTTC. It specifies CAWTRLGYRDKNYEQYF.

The chain uses TRBV11-2 and TRBJ2-7; tentatively, D is TRBD2 (5 bases). Germline V CDR1 and CDR2: SGHAT, FQNNGV. Trimming took off 1 base at V and 5 bases at J, with 9 bases between the two ends. The CDR3 is made up of 13 amino acids. Here the CDR3 DNA reads TGTGCCAGCAGCTTAGGGCTAGCCGACGAGCAGTACTTC. The encoded protein is CASSLGLADEQYF.

This rearrangement joins TRBV9 to TRBJ2-3; TRBD2 matches at 14 bases. Germline V gene lookup returns CDR1 SGDLS and CDR2 YYNGEE. Trimming removed 4 bases from V and 6 bases from J; junction bases left unmatched: 7. The CDR3 runs 16 residues. CDR3 loop: CASSYGTSGSSDTQYF. CDR3 nucleotides: TGTGCCAGCAGCTACGGGACTAGCGGGAGTTCGGATACGCAGTATTTT.

With respect to this clone: Within the sample, other DNA sequences also encode this same CDR3. The chain combines TRBV7-3 with TRBJ2-7; 13 bases agree with TRBD2. V lost 3 bases to trimming and J lost 4 bases; unmatched junction nucleotides: 3. Germline-derived CDR1 and CDR2 are SGHTA and FQGTGA. The length of the CDR3 is 15 residues. The DNA for the CDR3 is TGTGCCAGCAGCTTGGGACTAGCGGGATCTTACGAGCAGTACTTC. Its protein is CASSLGLAGSYEQYF.

This clone was counted between two and nine times. This chain uses TRBV7-9 with TRBJ1-1; 7 bases line up with TRBD1. J gave up 4 bases and V 1 base, and 9 bases lay outside the gene matches. The CDR3 loop spans 16 amino acids. CDR1 and CDR2 from the germline V gene are SEHNR and FQNEAQ (reference sequence). CDR3 in amino acids: CASSLVRGLGSTEAFF. The CDR3 DNA reads as TGTGCCAGCAGCTTAGTGAGGGGGCTAGGGTCCACTGAAGCTTTCTTT.

A remark on this clone: Other DNA variants within this sample encode the same CDR3. This chain connects TRBV2 to TRBJ2-1; D possibly corresponds to TRBD2 (6 bases). Trimming removed 8 bases from V and 2 bases from J, with 10 bases in between. The CDR3 extends over 13 amino acids. CDR1 and CDR2 (germline): SNHLY, FYNNEI. The chain's CDR3 is CASRRGPYNEQFF. CDR3 bases: TGTGCCAGCCGGAGGGGCCCCTACAATGAGCAGTTCTTC.

The chain employs TRBV11-2 and TRBJ2-7, with TRBD2 as a possible D gene (6 bases). The length of the CDR3 is 12 residues. V shed 5 bases and J shed 4 bases, with 9 bases lying between them. The V gene's germline CDR1 is SGHAT and CDR2 FQNNGV. The CDR3 bases are TGTGCCAGCAGCCGGGGGTTTTACGAGCAGTACGTC. Translated: CASSRGFYEQYV.

J is TRBJ1-1 and V is TRBV18; 7 nucleotides match TRBD1. The germline V gene encodes CDR1 KGHSH and CDR2 LQKENI. The CDR3 runs 14 residues. The junction had 7 bases not matched to a gene; V was cut back by 6 bases and J by 3 bases. CDR3 sequence reads: CASSPGGRDTEAFF. In nucleotides, the CDR3 is TGTGCCAGCTCTCCAGGGGGGAGAGACACTGAAGCTTTCTTT.

The chain carries TRBV29-1 and TRBJ1-1; a possible D gene is TRBD1 (6 bases). This CDR3 contains 16 residues. Germline lookup yields CDR1 SQVTM and CDR2 ANQGSEA. The germline V and J ends were trimmed by 7 bases and 5 bases, with 26 bases remaining between them. CDR3 residues: CSALGGGRGIKTEAFF. CDR3 in DNA: TGCAGCGCCCTTGGGGGGGGCCGAGGGATTAAGACTGAAGCTTTCTTT.

The rearrangement links TRBV4-1 to TRBJ2-1; TRBD1 matches at 7 bases. This CDR3 region has 17 residues. Germline values: CDR1 MGHRA, CDR2 YSYEKL. The trim removed 4 bases at V and 9 bases at J, leaving 18 bases unmatched. This CDR3 reads CASSPRWPGTADSEQFF. In DNA, the CDR3 is TGCGCCAGCAGCCCCAGGTGGCCAGGGACAGCTGACAGTGAGCAGTTCTTC.

This sequence joins TRBV11-2 and TRBJ2-7, with a tentative D call TRBD2 (6 bases). Between the trimmed V and J ends, which lost 4 bases and 3 bases, there was a span of 19 bases. CDR3 size: 16 residues. The germline V gene encodes CDR1 SGHAT and CDR2 FQNNGV. As DNA, the CDR3 is TGTGCCAGCAGCTCACCCGGGAGCGCCCGGAGCTACGAGCAGTACTTC. This encodes CASSSPGSARSYEQYF.

This clone was picked up a small number of times. V usage is TRBV6-1 and J usage is TRBJ1-5; D remains unclear. CDR3 length: 12 residues. The V end was cut by 7 bases, the J end by 6 bases, with 10 bases between. Germline CDR1 reads MNHNS; CDR2 reads SASEGT. CDR3 residues: CASTVFSQPQHF. CDR3 nucleotide sequence: TGTGCCAGCACCGTCTTTTCTCAGCCCCAGCATTTT.

V usage is TRBV7-2 and J usage is TRBJ2-1; D not certain. There are 17 residues in the CDR3. Germline-derived CDR1 and CDR2 are SGHTA and FQGNSA. The germline V and J ends were trimmed by 1 base and 0 bases, with 13 bases remaining between them. CDR3 loop: CASSLGRSASSYNEQFF. DNA for the CDR3: TGTGCCAGCAGCTTAGGGCGAAGCGCCAGCTCCTACAATGAGCAGTTCTTC. The whole variable domain, filled in from reference TRBV7-2 and TRBJ2-1, reads GAGVSQSPSNKVTEKGKDVELRCDPISGHTALYWYRQSLGQGLEFLIYFQGNSAPDKSGLPSDRFSAERTGGSVSTLTIQRTQQEDSAVYLCASSLGRSASSYNEQFFGPGTRLTVL.

The V call is TRBV9, the J call TRBJ1-2; D possibly corresponds to TRBD1 (5 bases). The CDR3 contains 18 residues. The ends were cut back, 3 bases at V and 0 bases at J, with 21 bases in the middle. Per germline, CDR1 SGDLS and CDR2 YYNGEE. DNA of the CDR3: TGTGCCAGCAGCGCTCTAACAGGTCCACCTACAGCTAACTATGGCTACACCTTC. Protein: CASSALTGPPTANYGYTF.

The genes are TRBV5-4 and TRBJ2-7; 7 bases line up with TRBD2. The CDR3 contains 16 residues. Trimming removed 0 bases from V and 2 bases from J; junction bases left unmatched: 8. CDR1 and CDR2 from the germline V gene are SGHNT and YYREEE (reference sequence). The CDR3 DNA reads TGTGCCAGCAGCTTGGGGGGGACTAACATCCCCTACGAGCAGTACTTC. Translation: CASSLGGTNIPYEQYF. Supplemented by reference TRBV5-4 and TRBJ2-7, the full variable domain reads ETGVTQSPTHLIKTRGQQVTLRCSSQSGHNTVSWYQQALGQGPQFIFQYYREEENGRGNFPPRFSGLQFPNYSSELNVNALELDDSALYLCASSLGGTNIPYEQYFGPGTRLTVT.